Sequencing of this T cell receptor beta chain was carried out in a study of tumor and adjacent non-tumor tissue in lung cancer. Background on the study: Patients were aged roughly 30 to 76, ten or so men and 4 to 6 women, stage I to III.

Three rounds of nested PCR, following a modified ARM-PCR protocol, produced the TCRbeta library. TCRdb re-derived calls from the multiplex PCR reads in MiXCR, one entry per CDR3 protein. Among roughly 49,000 distinct CDR3 sequences listed, about 70% were seen once. Remarks on this clonotype: A much larger clone differs by one base, so this may be a read error.

No cell sorting was done before RNA was extracted from the tissue. The normal lung tissue was taken more than 3 cm from the tumor edge. Trimming cost V 9 bases and J 4 bases, with 14 bases left between them. The CDR3 sequence is 13 residues long. The V gene's germline CDR1 is LNHDA and CDR2 SQIVND (reference sequence). Sequenced sample: distant non-tumor lung tissue. The genes are TRBV19 and TRBJ2-3, with a tentative D call TRBD1 (6 bases). The source is an older woman with non-small cell lung cancer. The CDR3 bases are TGTGCCAGAAGTCGGACAGAGTCAGATACGCAGTATTTT. The encoded protein is CARSRTESDTQYF. Full variable domain (rest looked up from reference TRBV19 and TRBJ2-3): DGGITQSPKYLFRKEGQNVTLSCEQNLNHDAMYWYRQDPGQGLRLIYYSQIVNDFQKGDIAEGYSVSREKKESFPLTVTSAQKNPTAFYLCARSRTESDTQYFGPGTRLTVL.